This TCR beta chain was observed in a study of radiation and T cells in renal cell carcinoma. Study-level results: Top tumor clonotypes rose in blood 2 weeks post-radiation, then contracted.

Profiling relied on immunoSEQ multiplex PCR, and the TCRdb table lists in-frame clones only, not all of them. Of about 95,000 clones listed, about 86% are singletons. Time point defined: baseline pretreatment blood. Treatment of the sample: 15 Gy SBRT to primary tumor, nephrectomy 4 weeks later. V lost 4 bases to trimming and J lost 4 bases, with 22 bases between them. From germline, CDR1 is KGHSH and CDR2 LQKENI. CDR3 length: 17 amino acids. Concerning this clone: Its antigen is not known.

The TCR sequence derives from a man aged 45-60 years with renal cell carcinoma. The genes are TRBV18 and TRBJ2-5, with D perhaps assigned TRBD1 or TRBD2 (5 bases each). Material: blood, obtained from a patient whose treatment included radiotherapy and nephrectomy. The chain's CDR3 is CASSRNPGTTQGETQYF. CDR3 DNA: TGTGCCAGCTCACGCAATCCCGGGACCACCCAGGGAGAGACCCAGTACTTC.